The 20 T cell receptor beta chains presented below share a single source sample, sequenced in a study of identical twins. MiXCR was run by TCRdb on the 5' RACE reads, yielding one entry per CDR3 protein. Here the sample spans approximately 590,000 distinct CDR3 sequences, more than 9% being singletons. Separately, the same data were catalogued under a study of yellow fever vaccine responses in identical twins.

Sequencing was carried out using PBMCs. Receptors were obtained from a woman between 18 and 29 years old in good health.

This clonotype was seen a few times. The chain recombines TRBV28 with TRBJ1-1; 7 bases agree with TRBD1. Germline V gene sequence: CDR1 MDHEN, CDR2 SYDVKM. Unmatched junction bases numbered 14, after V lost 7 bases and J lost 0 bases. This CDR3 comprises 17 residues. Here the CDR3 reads CASNYGWGTGVNTEAFF. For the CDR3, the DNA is TGTGCCAGCAACTACGGTTGGGGTACAGGGGTGAACACTGAAGCTTTCTTT.

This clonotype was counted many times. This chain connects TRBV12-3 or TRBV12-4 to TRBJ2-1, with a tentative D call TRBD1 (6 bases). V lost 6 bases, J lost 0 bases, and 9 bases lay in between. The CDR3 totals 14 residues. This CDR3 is CASRGGFSYNEQFF. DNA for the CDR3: TGTGCCAGCAGAGGGGGATTCTCCTACAATGAGCAGTTCTTC.

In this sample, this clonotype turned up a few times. The CDR3 reads CSVEGVVSGSSYNEQFF. The CDR3 DNA sequence: TGCAGCGTTGAGGGTGTGGTTAGCGGGAGCTCCTACAATGAGCAGTTCTTC. The chain has TRBV29-1 and TRBJ2-1; 9 nucleotides align to TRBD2. The CDR3 is made up of 17 amino acids. Germline CDR1 and CDR2: SQVTM and ANQGSEA. Germline trimming cut 3 bases from V and 0 bases from J; bases unmatched to any gene: 9.

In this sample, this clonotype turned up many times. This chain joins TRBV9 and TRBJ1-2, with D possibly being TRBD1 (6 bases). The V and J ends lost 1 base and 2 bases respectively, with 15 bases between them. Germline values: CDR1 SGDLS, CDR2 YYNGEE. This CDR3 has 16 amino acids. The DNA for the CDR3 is TGTGCCAGCAGCGTAATCAGACCCCAGGGGAACTATGGCTACACCTTC. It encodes CASSVIRPQGNYGYTF.

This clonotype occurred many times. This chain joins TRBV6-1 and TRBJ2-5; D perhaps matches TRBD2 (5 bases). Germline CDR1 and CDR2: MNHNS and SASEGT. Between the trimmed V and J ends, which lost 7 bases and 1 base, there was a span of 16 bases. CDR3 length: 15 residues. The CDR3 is CASTPGIWGQETQYF. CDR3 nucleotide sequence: TGTGCCAGCACTCCGGGGATCTGGGGCCAAGAGACCCAGTACTTC.

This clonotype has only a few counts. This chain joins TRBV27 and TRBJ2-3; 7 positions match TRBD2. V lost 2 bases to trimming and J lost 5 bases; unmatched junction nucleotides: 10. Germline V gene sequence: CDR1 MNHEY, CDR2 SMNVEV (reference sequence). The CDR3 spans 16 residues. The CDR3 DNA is TGTGCCAGCAGTTTAATGTCTAGCGGAAAAAAAGATACGCAGTATTTT. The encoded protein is CASSLMSSGKKDTQYF.

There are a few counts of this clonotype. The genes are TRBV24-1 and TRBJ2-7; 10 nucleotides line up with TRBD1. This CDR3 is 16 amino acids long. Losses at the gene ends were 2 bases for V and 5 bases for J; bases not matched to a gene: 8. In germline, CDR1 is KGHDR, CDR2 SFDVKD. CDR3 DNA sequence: TGTGCCACCAGTGATTCACTACTCGGACAGGGGGACGAGCAGTACTTC. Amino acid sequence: CATSDSLLGQGDEQYF.

CDR3 coding DNA: TGTGCCAGCAGTTTACGCGCGGGAATGTCCTACGAGCAGTACTTC. It codes for CASSLRAGMSYEQYF. This sequence joins TRBV27 and TRBJ2-7, with a weak D call TRBD2 (6 bases). In germline, CDR1 is MNHEY, CDR2 SMNVEV (reference sequence). This CDR3 spans 15 amino acids. The V end was cut by 2 bases, the J end by 1 base, with 12 bases between.

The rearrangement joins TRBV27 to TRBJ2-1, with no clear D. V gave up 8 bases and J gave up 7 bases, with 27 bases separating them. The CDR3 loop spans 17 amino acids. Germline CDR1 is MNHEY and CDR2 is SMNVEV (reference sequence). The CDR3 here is CASHRLVSDAPTNEQFF. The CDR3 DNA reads TGTGCCAGCCATAGGCTGGTTTCTGACGCACCTACAAATGAGCAGTTCTTC.

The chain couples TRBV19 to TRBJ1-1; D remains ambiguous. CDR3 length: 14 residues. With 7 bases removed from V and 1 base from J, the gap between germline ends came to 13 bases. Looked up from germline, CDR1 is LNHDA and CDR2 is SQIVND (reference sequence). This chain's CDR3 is CASKRRAPNTEAFF. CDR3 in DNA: TGTGCCAGTAAACGCCGGGCTCCGAACACTGAAGCTTTCTTT. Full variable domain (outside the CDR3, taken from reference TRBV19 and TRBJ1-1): DGGITQSPKYLFRKEGQNVTLSCEQNLNHDAMYWYRQDPGQGLRLIYYSQIVNDFQKGDIAEGYSVSREKKESFPLTVTSAQKNPTAFYLCASKRRAPNTEAFFGQGTRLTVV.

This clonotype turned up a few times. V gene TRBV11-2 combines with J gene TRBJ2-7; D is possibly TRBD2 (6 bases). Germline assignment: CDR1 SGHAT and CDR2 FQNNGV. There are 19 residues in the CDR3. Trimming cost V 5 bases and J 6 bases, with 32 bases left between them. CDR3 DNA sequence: TGTGCCAGCAGCCCTCCACCCGGAGGCGGGAACCGTTTGATAAGCGAGCAGTACTTC. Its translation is CASSPPPGGGNRLISEQYF.

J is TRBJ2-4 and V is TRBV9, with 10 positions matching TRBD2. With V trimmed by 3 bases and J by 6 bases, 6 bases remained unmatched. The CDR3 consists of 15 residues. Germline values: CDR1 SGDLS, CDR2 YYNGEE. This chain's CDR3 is CASSDSGRMSNIQYF. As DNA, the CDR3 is TGTGCCAGCAGCGATAGCGGGAGGATGTCAAACATTCAGTACTTC.

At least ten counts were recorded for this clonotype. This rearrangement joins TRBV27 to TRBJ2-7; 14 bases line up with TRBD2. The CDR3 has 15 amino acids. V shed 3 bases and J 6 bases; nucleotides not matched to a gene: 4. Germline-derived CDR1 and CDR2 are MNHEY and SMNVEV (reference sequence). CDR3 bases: TGTGCCAGCAGTTTCCTGACTAGCGGGAGGGTCGAGCAGTACTTC. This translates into CASSFLTSGRVEQYF.

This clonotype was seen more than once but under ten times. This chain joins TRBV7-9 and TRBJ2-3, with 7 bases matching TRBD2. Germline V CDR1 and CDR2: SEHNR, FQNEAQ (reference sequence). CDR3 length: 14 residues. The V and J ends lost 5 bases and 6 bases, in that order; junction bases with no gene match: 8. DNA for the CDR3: TGTGCCAGCAGCCCCCGGGGGGAGCGTGATACGCAGTATTTT. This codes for CASSPRGERDTQYF.

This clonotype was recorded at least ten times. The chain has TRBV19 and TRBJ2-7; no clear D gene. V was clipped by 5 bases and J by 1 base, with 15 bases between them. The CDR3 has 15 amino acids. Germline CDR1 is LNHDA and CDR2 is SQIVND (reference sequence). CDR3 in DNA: TGTGCCAGTAGTGCGTCCGCAGCTCAGTCCTACGAGCAGTACTTC. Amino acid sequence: CASSASAAQSYEQYF. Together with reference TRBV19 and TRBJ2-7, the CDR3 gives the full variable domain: DGGITQSPKYLFRKEGQNVTLSCEQNLNHDAMYWYRQDPGQGLRLIYYSQIVNDFQKGDIAEGYSVSREKKESFPLTVTSAQKNPTAFYLCASSASAAQSYEQYFGPGTRLTVT.

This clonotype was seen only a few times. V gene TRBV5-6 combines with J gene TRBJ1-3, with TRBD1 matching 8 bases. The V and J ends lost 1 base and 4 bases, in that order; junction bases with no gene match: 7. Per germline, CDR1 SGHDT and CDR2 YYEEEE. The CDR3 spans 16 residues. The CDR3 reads CASSLRRQGSGNTIYF. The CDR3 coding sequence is TGTGCCAGCAGCTTGAGACGACAGGGGTCAGGAAACACCATATATTTT.

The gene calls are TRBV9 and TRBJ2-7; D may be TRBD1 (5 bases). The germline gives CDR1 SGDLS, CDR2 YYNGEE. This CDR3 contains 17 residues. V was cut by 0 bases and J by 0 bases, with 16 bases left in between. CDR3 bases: TGTGCCAGCAGCGTAGGCGACTGGGGCCCGAGCTCCTACGAGCAGTACTTC. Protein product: CASSVGDWGPSSYEQYF.

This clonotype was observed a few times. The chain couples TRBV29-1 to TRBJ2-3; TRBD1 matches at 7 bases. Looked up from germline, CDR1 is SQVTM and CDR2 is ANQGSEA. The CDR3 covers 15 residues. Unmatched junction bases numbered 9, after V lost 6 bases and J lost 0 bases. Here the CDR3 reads CSVDREPLSTDTQYF. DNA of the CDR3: TGCAGCGTAGACAGGGAACCCCTAAGCACAGATACGCAGTATTTT.

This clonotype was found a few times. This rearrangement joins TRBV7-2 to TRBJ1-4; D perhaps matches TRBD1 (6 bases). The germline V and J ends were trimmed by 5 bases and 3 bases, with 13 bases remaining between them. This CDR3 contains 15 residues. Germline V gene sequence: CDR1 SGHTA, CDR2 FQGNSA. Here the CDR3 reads CASSLGGAANEKLFF. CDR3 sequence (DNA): TGTGCCAGCAGCCTCGGGGGGGCGGCTAATGAAAAACTGTTTTTT.

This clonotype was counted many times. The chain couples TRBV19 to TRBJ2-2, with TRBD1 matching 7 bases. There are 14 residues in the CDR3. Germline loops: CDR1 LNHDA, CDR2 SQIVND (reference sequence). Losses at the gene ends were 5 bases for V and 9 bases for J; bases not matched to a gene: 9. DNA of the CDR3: TGTGCCAGTAGTCGGGACAGTCTTTTCCGGGAGCTGTTTTTT. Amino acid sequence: CASSRDSLFRELFF. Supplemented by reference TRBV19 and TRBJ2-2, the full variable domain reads DGGITQSPKYLFRKEGQNVTLSCEQNLNHDAMYWYRQDPGQGLRLIYYSQIVNDFQKGDIAEGYSVSREKKESFPLTVTSAQKNPTAFYLCASSRDSLFRELFFGEGSRLTVL.